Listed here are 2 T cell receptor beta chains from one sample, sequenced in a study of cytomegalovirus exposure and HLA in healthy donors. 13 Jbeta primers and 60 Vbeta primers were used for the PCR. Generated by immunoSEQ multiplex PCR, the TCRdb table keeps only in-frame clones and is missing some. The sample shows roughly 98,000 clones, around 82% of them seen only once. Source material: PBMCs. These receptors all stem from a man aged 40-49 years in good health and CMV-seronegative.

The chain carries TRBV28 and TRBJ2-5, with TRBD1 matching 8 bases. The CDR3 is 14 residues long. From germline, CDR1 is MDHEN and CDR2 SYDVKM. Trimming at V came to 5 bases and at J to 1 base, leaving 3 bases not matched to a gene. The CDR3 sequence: CASSPGQVQETQYF. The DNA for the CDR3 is TGTGCCAGCAGTCCGGGACAGGTCCAAGAGACCCAGTACTTC.

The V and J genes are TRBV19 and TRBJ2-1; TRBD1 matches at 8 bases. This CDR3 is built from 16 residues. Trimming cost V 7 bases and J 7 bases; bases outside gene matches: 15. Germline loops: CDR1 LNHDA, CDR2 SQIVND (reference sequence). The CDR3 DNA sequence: TGTGCCAGTAACCTGGGGCAGGGGGCGAGGGGGAATGAGCAGTTCTTC. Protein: CASNLGQGARGNEQFF.